These 12 T cell receptor beta chains were sequenced from one sample in a study of T cells after yellow fever vaccination. In TCRdb, the 5' RACE reads were re-called with MiXCR into one record per CDR3 protein. The table records about 350,000 distinct CDR3 sequences, roughly 11% of them present only once. The sequenced sample was PBMCs, obtained on the day of the first yellow fever vaccination. The receptors derive from a man aged 18 to 30 who received the YFV17D yellow fever vaccine.

At least ten counts were recorded for this clonotype. The chain joins TRBV27 to TRBJ2-1; D unclear. The V gene lost 6 bases and the J gene lost 4 bases, with 10 bases spanning the gap. The V gene's germline CDR1 is MNHEY and CDR2 SMNVEV (reference sequence). CDR3 length equals 13 residues. The CDR3 DNA is TGTGCCAGCAGCGACCAGAAATACAATGAGCAGTTCTTC. Amino acid sequence: CASSDQKYNEQFF.

The chain recombines TRBV7-8 with TRBJ1-6, with 8 bases matching TRBD1. J was trimmed by 11 bases and V by 4 bases; bases with no gene match: 4. Germline V lookup: CDR1 SGHVS, CDR2 FQNEAQ. This CDR3 is 13 amino acids long. CDR3 in DNA: TGTGCCAGCAGCTCAGGGGGCTCGGCACCCCTCCACTTT. Protein product: CASSSGGSAPLHF.

This clonotype was found many times. The J gene is TRBJ1-5, the V gene TRBV4-1, with D perhaps TRBD1 (5 bases). Germline CDR1 is MGHRA and CDR2 is YSYEKL. Trimming took 2 bases from V and 4 from J, leaving 12 bases between them. The CDR3 contains 15 residues. Here the CDR3 DNA reads TGCGCCAGCAGCCAAAGGGACCTACGTAATCAGCCCCAGCATTTT. As protein: CASSQRDLRNQPQHF.

The table lists this clonotype with many counts. The chain recombines TRBV7-3 with TRBJ1-6; possible D gene TRBD1, 5 bases. There are 13 residues in the CDR3. The germline gives CDR1 SGHTA, CDR2 FQGTGA. With 1 base removed from V and 10 bases from J, the gap between germline ends came to 8 bases. Here the CDR3 reads CASSLMWDSPLHF. The CDR3 nucleotides read TGTGCCAGCAGCTTAATGTGGGACTCACCCCTCCACTTT.

The chain couples TRBV7-2 to TRBJ2-7, with D hard to call. The germline V gene encodes CDR1 SGHTA and CDR2 FQGNSA. Trimming left V 5 bases short and J 6 bases short, with 11 bases between. CDR3 length equals 12 residues. For the CDR3, the DNA is TGTGCCAGCAGCCCCTCGGTTGGCGAGCAGTACTTC. Translating it yields CASSPSVGEQYF. Supplemented by reference TRBV7-2 and TRBJ2-7, the full variable domain reads GAGVSQSPSNKVTEKGKDVELRCDPISGHTALYWYRQSLGQGLEFLIYFQGNSAPDKSGLPSDRFSAERTGGSVSTLTIQRTQQEDSAVYLCASSPSVGEQYFGPGTRLTVT.

This sequence joins TRBV24-1 and TRBJ2-1; D remains ambiguous. The CDR3 consists of 12 residues. The V gene's germline CDR1 is KGHDR and CDR2 SFDVKD. V lost 3 bases to trimming and J lost 13 bases, with 12 bases between them. The CDR3 is CATSDPPGQQFF. The CDR3 nucleotides read TGTGCCACCAGTGATCCCCCGGGCCAACAGTTCTTC.

This clonotype showed up many times. The CDR3, as DNA: TGTGCCAGTAGTACCCAGAAATCATATGGCTACACCTTC. This encodes CASSTQKSYGYTF. This chain joins TRBV19 and TRBJ1-2; the D is unclear. Germline CDR1 is LNHDA and CDR2 is SQIVND (reference sequence). V lost 4 bases and J 5 bases, leaving 11 bases between the germline ends. CDR3 length: 13 amino acids.

The V call is TRBV5-1, the J call TRBJ1-1, with TRBD1 matching over 7 bases. Trimming took 0 bases from V and 9 from J; bases not matched to a gene: 5. This CDR3 comprises 13 residues. The V gene's germline CDR1 is SGHRS and CDR2 YFSETQ. CDR3 sequence reads: CASSLADREKAFF. DNA for the CDR3: TGCGCCAGCAGCTTGGCCGACAGGGAGAAAGCTTTCTTT. Together with reference TRBV5-1 and TRBJ1-1, the CDR3 gives the full variable domain: KAGVTQTPRYLIKTRGQQVTLSCSPISGHRSVSWYQQTPGQGLQFLFEYFSETQRNKGNFPGRFSGRQFSNSRSEMNVSTLELGDSALYLCASSLADREKAFFGQGTRLTVV.

The V gene is TRBV4-1, the J gene TRBJ2-2; D remains ambiguous. The CDR3 has 15 amino acids. The ends were cut back, 3 bases at V and 0 bases at J, with 8 bases in the middle. Germline assignment: CDR1 MGHRA and CDR2 YSYEKL. For the CDR3, the DNA is TGCGCCAGCAGCCAGACGGGTACGAACACCGGGGAGCTGTTTTTT. It translates to CASSQTGTNTGELFF.

The sample holds many counts of this clonotype. The chain has TRBV7-2 and TRBJ2-7, with D unresolved. Per germline, CDR1 SGHTA and CDR2 FQGNSA. Trimming removed 4 bases at V and 3 bases at J, with 10 bases between. The CDR3 loop spans 13 amino acids. The DNA for the CDR3 is TGTGCCAGCAGCTCCCCCACGGTCTACGAGCAGTACTTC. This encodes CASSSPTVYEQYF.

V is TRBV7-2 and J is TRBJ1-5, with a weak D call TRBD1 (6 bases). The CDR3 sequence is 15 residues long. The germline CDR1 and CDR2 sequences are SGHTA and FQGNSA. Trimming took 4 bases from V and 0 from J, leaving 10 bases between them. The CDR3 here is CASSSQGNSNQPQHF. CDR3 sequence (DNA): TGTGCCAGCAGCTCACAGGGTAATAGCAATCAGCCCCAGCATTTT.

This clonotype was found many times. V usage is TRBV5-1 and J usage is TRBJ1-1; a possible D gene is TRBD1 (5 bases). V lost 0 bases, J lost 5 bases, and 8 bases lay in between. Germline V lookup: CDR1 SGHRS, CDR2 YFSETQ. This CDR3 is built from 13 residues. This CDR3 reads CASSLEGRTEAFF. The CDR3 DNA reads TGCGCCAGCAGCTTGGAGGGGAGGACTGAAGCTTTCTTT.